This T cell receptor (beta chain) was sequenced in a study of T cells in Graves' hyperthyroidism and ophthalmopathy. The investigators amplified TCR beta CDR3 regions from RNA transcripts. An initial round of RT-PCR targeting the TCR CDR3 relied on the HTBI primer set. A single record per CDR3 protein comes from TCRdb applying MiXCR to the multiplex PCR reads. The data hold roughly 350,000 distinct CDR3 sequences, with around 13% observed a single time. This clonotype was detected ten times or more. V was shortened by 2 bases and J by 3 bases, with 8 bases between the two germline ends. This CDR3 is 13 amino acids long. Germline V gene sequence: CDR1 SGHVS, CDR2 FQNEAQ.

The gene calls are TRBV7-8 and TRBJ2-7; D might be TRBD2 (5 bases). This clonotype was sampled from a woman aged 40 to 50 with Graves' ophthalmopathy. Sequenced input: blood. DNA of the CDR3: TGTGCCAGCAGCTTATCCGGGAACTACGAGCAGTACTTC. It encodes CASSLSGNYEQYF.